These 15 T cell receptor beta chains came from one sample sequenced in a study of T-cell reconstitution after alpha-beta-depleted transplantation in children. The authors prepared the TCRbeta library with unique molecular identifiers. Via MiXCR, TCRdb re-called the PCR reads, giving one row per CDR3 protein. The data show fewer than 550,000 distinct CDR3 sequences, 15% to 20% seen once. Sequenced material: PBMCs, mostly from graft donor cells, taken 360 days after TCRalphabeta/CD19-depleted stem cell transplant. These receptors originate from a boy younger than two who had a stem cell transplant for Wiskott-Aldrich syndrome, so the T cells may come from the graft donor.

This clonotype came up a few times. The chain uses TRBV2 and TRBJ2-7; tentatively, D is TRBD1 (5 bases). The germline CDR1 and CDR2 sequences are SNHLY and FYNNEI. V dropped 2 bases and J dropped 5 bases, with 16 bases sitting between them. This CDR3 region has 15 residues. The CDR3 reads CASSELIQVQDEQYF. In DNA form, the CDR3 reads TGTGCCAGCAGTGAACTCATACAGGTGCAGGACGAGCAGTACTTC.

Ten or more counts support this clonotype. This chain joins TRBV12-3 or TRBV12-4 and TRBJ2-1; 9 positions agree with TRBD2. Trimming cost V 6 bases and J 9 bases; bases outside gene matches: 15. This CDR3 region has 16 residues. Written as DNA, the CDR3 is TGTGCCAGCAGCCTCGGGCTAGCGGGAAGGTTAAGTGAGCAGTTCTTC. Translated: CASSLGLAGRLSEQFF.

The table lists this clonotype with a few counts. CDR3 sequence: CASKLGNTGELFF. DNA for the CDR3: TGTGCCAGCAAGTTAGGAAACACCGGGGAGCTGTTTTTT. V gene TRBV6-5 combines with J gene TRBJ2-2, with D uncertain. Germline-derived CDR1 and CDR2 are MNHEY and SVGAGI. There are 13 residues in the CDR3. Between the trimmed V and J ends, which lost 7 bases and 2 bases, there was a span of 8 bases.

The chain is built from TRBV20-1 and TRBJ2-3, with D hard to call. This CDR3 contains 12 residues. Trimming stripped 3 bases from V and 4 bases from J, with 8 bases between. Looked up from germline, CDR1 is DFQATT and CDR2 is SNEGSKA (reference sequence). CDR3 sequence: CSARVVADTQYF. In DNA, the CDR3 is TGCAGTGCTAGGGTGGTGGCAGATACGCAGTATTTT.

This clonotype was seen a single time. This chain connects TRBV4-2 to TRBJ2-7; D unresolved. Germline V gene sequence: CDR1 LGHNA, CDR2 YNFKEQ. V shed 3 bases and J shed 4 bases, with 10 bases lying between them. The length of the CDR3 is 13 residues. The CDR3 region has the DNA TGTGCCAGCAGCCACGCCCGGAGTTACGAGCAGTACTTC. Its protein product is CASSHARSYEQYF.

Here the CDR3 reads CSVEEGGDTQYF. The CDR3 DNA reads as TGCAGCGTTGAAGAAGGTGGAGATACGCAGTATTTT. The rearrangement links TRBV29-1 to TRBJ2-3, with no clear D. The germline V gene encodes CDR1 SQVTM and CDR2 ANQGSEA. Trimming stripped 0 bases from V and 5 bases from J, with 6 bases between. CDR3 length: 12 residues.

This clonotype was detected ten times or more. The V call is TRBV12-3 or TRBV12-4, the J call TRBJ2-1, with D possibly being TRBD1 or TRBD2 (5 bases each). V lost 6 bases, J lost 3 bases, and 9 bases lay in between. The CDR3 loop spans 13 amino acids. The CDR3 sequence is CASRGDSYNEQFF. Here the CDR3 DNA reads TGTGCCAGCAGGGGAGACAGCTACAATGAGCAGTTCTTC.

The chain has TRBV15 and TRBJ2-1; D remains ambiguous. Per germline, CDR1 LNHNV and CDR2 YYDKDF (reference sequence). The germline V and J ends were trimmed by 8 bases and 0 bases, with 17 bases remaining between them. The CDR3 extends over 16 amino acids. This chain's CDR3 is CATYHAPRSSYNEQFF. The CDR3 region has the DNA TGTGCCACCTACCATGCCCCCCGGAGCTCCTACAATGAGCAGTTCTTC.

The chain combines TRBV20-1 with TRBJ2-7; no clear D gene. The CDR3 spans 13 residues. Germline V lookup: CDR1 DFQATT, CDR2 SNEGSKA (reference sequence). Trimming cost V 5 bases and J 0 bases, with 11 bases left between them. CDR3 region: CSAPTGSSYEQYF. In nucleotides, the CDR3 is TGCAGTGCTCCGACTGGCAGCTCCTACGAGCAGTACTTC.

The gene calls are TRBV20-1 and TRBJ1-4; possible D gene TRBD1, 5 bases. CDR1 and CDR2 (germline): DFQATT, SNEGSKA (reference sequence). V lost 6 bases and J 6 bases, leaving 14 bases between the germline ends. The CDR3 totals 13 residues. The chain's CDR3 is CSAAGALHEKLFF. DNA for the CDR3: TGCAGTGCCGCCGGGGCCCTCCATGAAAAACTGTTTTTT.

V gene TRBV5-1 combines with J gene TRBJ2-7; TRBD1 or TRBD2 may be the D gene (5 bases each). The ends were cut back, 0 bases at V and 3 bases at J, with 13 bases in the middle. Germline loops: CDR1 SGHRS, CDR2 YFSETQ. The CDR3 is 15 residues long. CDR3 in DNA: TGCGCCAGCAGCTTGGCCGGGACGCCACTCTACGAGCAGTACTTC. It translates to CASSLAGTPLYEQYF.

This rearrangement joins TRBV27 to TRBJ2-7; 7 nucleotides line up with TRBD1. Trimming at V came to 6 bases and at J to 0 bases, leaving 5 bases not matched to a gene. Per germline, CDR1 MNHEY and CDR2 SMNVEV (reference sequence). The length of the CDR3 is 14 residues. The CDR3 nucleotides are TGTGCCAGCAGGGACAGGCCCTACTCCTACGAGCAGTACTTC. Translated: CASRDRPYSYEQYF.

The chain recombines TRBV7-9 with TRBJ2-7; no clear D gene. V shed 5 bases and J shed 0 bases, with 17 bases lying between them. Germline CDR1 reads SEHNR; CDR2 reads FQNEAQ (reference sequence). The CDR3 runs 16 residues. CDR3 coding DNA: TGTGCCAGCAGCCCCCCTCCCCGAACCGTCTCCTACGAGCAGTACTTC. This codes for CASSPPPRTVSYEQYF.

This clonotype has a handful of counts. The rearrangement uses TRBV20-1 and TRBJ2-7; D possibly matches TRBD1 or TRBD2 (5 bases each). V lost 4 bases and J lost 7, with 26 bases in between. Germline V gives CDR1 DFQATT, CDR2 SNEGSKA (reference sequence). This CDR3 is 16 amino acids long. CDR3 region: CSAIVGAGTRFIEQYF. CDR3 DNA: TGCAGTGCTATAGTTGGGGCCGGGACCAGGTTTATTGAGCAGTACTTC.

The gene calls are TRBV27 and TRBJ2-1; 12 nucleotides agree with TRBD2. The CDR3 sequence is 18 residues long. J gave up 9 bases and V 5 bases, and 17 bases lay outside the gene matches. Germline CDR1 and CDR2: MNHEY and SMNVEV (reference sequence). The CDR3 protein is CASSMGPRSSGGAVEQFF. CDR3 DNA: TGTGCCAGCAGTATGGGCCCCCGTTCTAGCGGGGGGGCCGTTGAGCAGTTCTTC.